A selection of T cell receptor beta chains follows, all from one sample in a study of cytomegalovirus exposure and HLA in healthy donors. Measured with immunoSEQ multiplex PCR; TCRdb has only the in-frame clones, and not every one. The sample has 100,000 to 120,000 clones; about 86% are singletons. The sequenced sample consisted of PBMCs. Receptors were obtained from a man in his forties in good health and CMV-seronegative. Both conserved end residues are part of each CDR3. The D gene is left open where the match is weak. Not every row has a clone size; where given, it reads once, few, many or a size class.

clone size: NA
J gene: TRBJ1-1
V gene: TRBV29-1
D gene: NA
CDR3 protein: CSAGLRNTEAFF
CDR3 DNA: TGCAGCGCAGGACTGAGGAACACTGAAGCTTTCTTT

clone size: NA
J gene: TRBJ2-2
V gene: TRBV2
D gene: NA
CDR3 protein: CASFRYTGELFF
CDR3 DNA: TGTGCCAGCTTCAGATACACCGGGGAGCTGTTTTTT

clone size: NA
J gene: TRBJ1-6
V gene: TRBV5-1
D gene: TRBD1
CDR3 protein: CASGAGTVASPLHF
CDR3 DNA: TGCGCCAGCGGGGCCGGGACAGTTGCTTCACCCCTCCACTTT

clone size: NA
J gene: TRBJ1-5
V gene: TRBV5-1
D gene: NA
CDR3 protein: CASAQESGPQHF
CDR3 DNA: TGCGCCAGCGCACAGGAGTCAGGGCCCCAGCATTTT

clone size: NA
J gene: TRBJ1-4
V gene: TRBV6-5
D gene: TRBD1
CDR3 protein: CASSYGGQATNEKLFF
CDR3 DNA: TGTGCCAGCAGTTACGGGGGACAGGCAACTAATGAAAAACTGTTTTTT

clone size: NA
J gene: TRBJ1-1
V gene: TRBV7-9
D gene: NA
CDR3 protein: CASSPTTPHGLNTEAFF
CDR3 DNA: TGTGCCAGCAGCCCCACAACCCCCCATGGTCTGAACACTGAAGCTTTCTTT

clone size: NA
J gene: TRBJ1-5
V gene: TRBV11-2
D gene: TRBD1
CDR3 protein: CASSRGTAPDQPQHF
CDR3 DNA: TGTGCCAGCAGCCGCGGGACAGCCCCCGATCAGCCCCAGCATTTT

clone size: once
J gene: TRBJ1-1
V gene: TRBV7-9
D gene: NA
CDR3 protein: CASSLKQNTEAFF
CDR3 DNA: TGTGCCAGCAGCTTAAAACAGAACACTGAAGCTTTCTTT

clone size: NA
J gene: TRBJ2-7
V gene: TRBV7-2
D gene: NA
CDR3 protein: CASSQGFYEQYF
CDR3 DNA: TGTGCCAGCAGCCAGGGCTTCTACGAGCAGTACTTC

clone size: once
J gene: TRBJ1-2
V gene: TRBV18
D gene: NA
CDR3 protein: CASSPDGGTYGYTF
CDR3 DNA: TGTGCCAGCTCACCTGATGGGGGGACCTATGGCTACACCTTC

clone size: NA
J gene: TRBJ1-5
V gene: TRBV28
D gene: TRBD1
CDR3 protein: CASSSGQVRAYSNQPQHF
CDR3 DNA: TGTGCCAGCAGTTCAGGACAGGTTCGGGCCTATAGCAATCAGCCCCAGCATTTT

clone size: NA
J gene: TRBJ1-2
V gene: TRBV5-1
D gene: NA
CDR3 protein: CASSRQEANYGYTF
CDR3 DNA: TGCGCCAGCAGCCGACAGGAAGCTAACTATGGCTACACCTTC

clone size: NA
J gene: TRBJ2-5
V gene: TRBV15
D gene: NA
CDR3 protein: CATSTAPGTRWTQYF
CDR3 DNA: TGTGCCACCAGCACCGCCCCGGGGACAAGATGGACCCAGTACTTC

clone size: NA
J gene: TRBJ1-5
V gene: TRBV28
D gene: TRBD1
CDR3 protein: CASSRAGTGGQPQHF
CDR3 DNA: TGTGCCAGCAGCCGGGCCGGGACAGGGGGACAGCCCCAGCATTTT

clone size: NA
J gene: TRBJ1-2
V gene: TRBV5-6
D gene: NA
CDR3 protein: CASSLDRRVGYTF
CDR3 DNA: TGTGCCAGCAGCTTGGATAGGCGGGTTGGCTACACCTTC

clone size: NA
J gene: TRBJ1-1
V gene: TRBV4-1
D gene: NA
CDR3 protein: CASSQVGLVAEAFF
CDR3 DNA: TGCGCCAGCAGCCAGGTTGGACTGGTCGCTGAAGCTTTCTTT

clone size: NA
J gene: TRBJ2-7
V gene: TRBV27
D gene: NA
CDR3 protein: CASRGGLYEQYF
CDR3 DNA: TGTGCCAGCAGGGGGGGTCTCTACGAGCAGTACTTC

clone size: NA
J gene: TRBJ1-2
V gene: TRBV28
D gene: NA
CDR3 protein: CASSLVLRSRGYTF
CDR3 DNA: TGTGCCAGCAGTTTAGTTTTGCGCTCGAGAGGCTACACCTTC

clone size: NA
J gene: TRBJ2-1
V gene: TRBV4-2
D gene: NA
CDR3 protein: CASSLPGGGARNEQFF
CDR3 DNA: TGTGCCAGCAGCCTCCCGGGGGGCGGGGCCAGAAATGAGCAGTTCTTC

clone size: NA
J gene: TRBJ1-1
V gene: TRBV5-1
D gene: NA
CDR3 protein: CASSLRTETEAFF
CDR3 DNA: TGCGCCAGCAGCTTAAGGACAGAGACTGAAGCTTTCTTT

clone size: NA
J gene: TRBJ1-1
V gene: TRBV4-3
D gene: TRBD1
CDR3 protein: CASSQDRGTDTEAFF
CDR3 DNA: TGCGCCAGCAGCCAAGACAGGGGGACGGACACTGAAGCTTTCTTT

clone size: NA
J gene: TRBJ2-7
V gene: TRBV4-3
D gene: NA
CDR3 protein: CASSYREGSYEQYF
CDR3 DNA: TGCGCCAGCAGCTACAGGGAAGGTTCCTACGAGCAGTACTTC

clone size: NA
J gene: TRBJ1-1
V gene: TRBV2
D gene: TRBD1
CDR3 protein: CASRRTGLGTEAFF
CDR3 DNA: TGTGCCAGCAGACGGACAGGGCTAGGCACTGAAGCTTTCTTT

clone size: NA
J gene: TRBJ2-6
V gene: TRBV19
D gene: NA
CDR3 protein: CASWDTRSGANVLTF
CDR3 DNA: TGTGCCAGTTGGGACACCCGCTCTGGGGCCAACGTCCTGACTTTC

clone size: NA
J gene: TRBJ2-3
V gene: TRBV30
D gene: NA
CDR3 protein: CAWSVGGDTQYF
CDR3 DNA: TGTGCCTGGAGTGTAGGAGGAGATACGCAGTATTTT